The sequence of this T cell receptor (beta chain) was determined in a study of T cell responses to AZD1222 COVID-19 vaccine. Concerning this clone: No antigen is known for it.

V lost 0 bases and J lost 0; bases outside the gene matches: 5. Germline V gives CDR1 ENHRY, CDR2 SYGVKD. This CDR3 region has 17 residues. Only in-frame clones appear in the TCRdb table, and some are missing; sequencing was by immunoSEQ multiplex PCR. The profile shows about 270,000 clones, almost 95% of them singletons. Study results and caveats: Among those given AZD1222, only 6 or 7 were seropositive at baseline. After two AZD1222 doses, spike-specific TCR breadth and depth rose versus day 0. It should be noted that donors were predominantly white British and more often female, and clonal diversity was possibly underestimated.

This rearrangement joins TRBV10-3 to TRBJ2-3, with 8 bases matching TRBD2. The sequence came from an adult who received the AZD1222 COVID-19 vaccine. The specimen comprised peripheral blood, sampled 28 days after the second AZD1222 dose. The CDR3 DNA follows: TGTGCCATCAGTGAGTCGGGGAGCGGGGGTAGCACAGATACGCAGTATTTT. It codes for CAISESGSGGSTDTQYF.